Each of the 30 T cell receptor beta chains below was sequenced from the same sample in a study of monozygotic twins with inflammatory bowel disease. TCRdb reprocessed the 5' RACE reads, keeping one entry per CDR3 protein, no DNA. This sample lists approximately 150,000 distinct CDR3 sequences; its ten largest clones have about 7.4%. Sequenced material: blood. All receptors derive from a human donor with ulcerative colitis or Crohn's disease, or a healthy co-twin of an affected twin (not recorded which).

The genes are TRBV25-1 and TRBJ2-5; the D gene TCRdb calls, TRBD2, cannot be checked with no DNA. Germline V CDR1 and CDR2: MGHDK, SYGVNS. The CDR3 covers 14 residues. CDR3: CASSEYGGKATQYF. Together with reference TRBV25-1 and TRBJ2-5, the CDR3 gives the full variable domain: EADIYQTPRYLVIGTGKKITLECSQTMGHDKMYWYQQDPGMELHLIHYSYGVNSTEKGDLSSESTVSRIRTEHFPLTLESARPSHTSQYLCASSEYGGKATQYFGPGTRLLVL.

The chain combines TRBV30 with TRBJ1-5. Germline V gives CDR1 GTSNPN, CDR2 SVGIG (reference sequence). The CDR3 totals 14 residues. The CDR3 spells CAWSLVSSNQPQHF.

The chain joins TRBV5-1 to TRBJ2-7; TCRdb's D call of TRBD2 is untestable without DNA. The length of the CDR3 is 14 residues. CDR1 and CDR2 (germline): SGHRS, YFSETQ. The CDR3 reads CASSLGALSYEQYF.

V usage is TRBV11-2 and J usage is TRBJ2-5. The V gene's germline CDR1 is SGHAT and CDR2 FQNNGV. CDR3 length: 14 amino acids. CDR3 amino acids: CASSLDSLQETQYF. The full variable domain, completed using reference TRBV11-2 and TRBJ2-5, is EAGVAQSPRYKIIEKRQSVAFWCNPISGHATLYWYQQILGQGPKLLIQFQNNGVVDDSQLPKDRFSAERLKGVDSTLKIQPAKLEDSAVYLCASSLDSLQETQYFGPGTRLLVL.

This sequence joins TRBV20-1 and TRBJ2-3; lacking DNA, the TRBD1 call made by TCRdb goes unchecked. This CDR3 has 11 residues. Germline V gene data show CDR1 as DFQATT and CDR2 as SNEGSKA (reference sequence). The CDR3 sequence: CSATTGDTQYF.

The chain carries TRBV7-9 and TRBJ2-3; TCRdb selects TRBD2, and the lack of DNA leaves this call unchecked. In germline, CDR1 is SEHNR, CDR2 FQNEAQ (reference sequence). This CDR3 is 16 amino acids long. CDR3: CASSWTSGRITDTQYF.

The V gene is TRBV28, the J gene TRBJ2-5; the D call of TRBD1 rests on TCRdb alone, since no DNA is present to check it. This CDR3 comprises 14 residues. Per germline, CDR1 MDHEN and CDR2 SYDVKM. This chain's CDR3 is CASSSGGFQETQYF.

This CDR3 is CASSLSGTLSQPQHF. The rearrangement joins TRBV27 to TRBJ1-5. The CDR3 runs to 15 residues. CDR1 and CDR2 (germline): MNHEY, SMNVEV (reference sequence).

The chain couples TRBV18 to TRBJ1-4; the TCRdb D gene call, TRBD1, has no DNA to confirm it. CDR1 and CDR2 from the germline V gene are KGHSH and LQKENI. The CDR3 extends over 15 amino acids. The CDR3 region is CASSPEGAPGEKLFF.

V usage is TRBV6-1 and J usage is TRBJ1-5. CDR1 is MNHNS and CDR2 is SASEGT in the germline V gene. CDR3 length: 12 amino acids. The CDR3: CAGSHSNQPQHF.

The chain has TRBV27 and TRBJ1-5; TCRdb lists TRBD1, though no DNA is available to test this call. Germline CDR1 is MNHEY and CDR2 is SMNVEV (reference sequence). This CDR3 has 15 residues. CDR3 in amino acids: CASSPGTGWHQPQHF.

The rearrangement uses TRBV5-1 and TRBJ2-1; TCRdb's D call, TRBD1, is unchecked because there is no DNA. There are 16 residues in the CDR3. Germline values: CDR1 SGHRS, CDR2 YFSETQ. The CDR3 sequence is CASSLEGHSSYNEQFF.

The chain couples TRBV12-3 or TRBV12-4 to TRBJ2-2; the D call of TRBD1 rests on TCRdb alone, since no DNA is present to check it. The CDR3 is made up of 13 amino acids. The CDR3 is CASSAGSPGELFF.

The chain combines TRBV14 with TRBJ1-2. CDR1 SGHDN and CDR2 FVKESK come from the germline V gene. The CDR3 loop spans 13 amino acids. CDR3 region: CASSPWGYYGYTF.

This chain joins TRBV7-3 and TRBJ2-7; TCRdb gives TRBD2 as the D gene, but with no DNA this cannot be confirmed. The CDR3 has 19 residues. Germline CDR1 is SGHTA and CDR2 is FQGTGA. This CDR3 is CASSSLLAGAPSSSYEQYF.

The chain employs TRBV5-1 and TRBJ1-1; TCRdb picks TRBD1, but there is no DNA to check that call. Germline CDR1 SGHRS, CDR2 YFSETQ. The length of the CDR3 is 15 residues. CDR3 sequence: CASSPRGQWRTEAFF.

The rearrangement uses TRBV20-1 and TRBJ2-1. CDR1 and CDR2 (germline): DFQATT, SNEGSKA (reference sequence). The CDR3 consists of 15 residues. The CDR3 is CSADRLESSYNEQFF.

The chain has TRBV20-1 and TRBJ2-3; TCRdb reports TRBD2, a call that lacks DNA to check it against. In germline, CDR1 is DFQATT, CDR2 SNEGSKA (reference sequence). This CDR3 has 17 residues. This CDR3 is CSAHSTGGRGFTDTQYF.

V is TRBV5-6 and J is TRBJ1-2; TCRdb's D call, TRBD1, is unchecked because there is no DNA. This CDR3 spans 15 amino acids. The germline V gene has CDR1 SGHDT and CDR2 YYEEEE. The chain's CDR3 is CASSLAGQGFDGYTF. Full variable domain (missing parts from reference TRBV5-6 and TRBJ1-2): DAGVTQSPTHLIKTRGQQVTLRCSPKSGHDTVSWYQQALGQGPQFIFQYYEEEERQRGNFPDRFSGHQFPNYSSELNVNALLLGDSALYLCASSLAGQGFDGYTFGSGTRLTVV.

This chain links TRBV19 with TRBJ2-1; TCRdb lists TRBD1, though no DNA is available to test this call. The CDR3 runs 16 residues. Per germline, CDR1 LNHDA and CDR2 SQIVND (reference sequence). CDR3 in amino acids: CASSIVGGSSYNEQFF.

The chain has TRBV25-1 and TRBJ2-2; TCRdb's D call of TRBD1 is untestable without DNA. This CDR3 is 14 amino acids long. The germline V gene has CDR1 MGHDK and CDR2 SYGVNS. Here the CDR3 reads CASSSPGGAGELFF. Supplemented by reference TRBV25-1 and TRBJ2-2, the full variable domain reads EADIYQTPRYLVIGTGKKITLECSQTMGHDKMYWYQQDPGMELHLIHYSYGVNSTEKGDLSSESTVSRIRTEHFPLTLESARPSHTSQYLCASSSPGGAGELFFGEGSRLTVL.

This chain joins TRBV2 and TRBJ1-5. This CDR3 has 13 residues. Germline assignment: CDR1 SNHLY and CDR2 FYNNEI. CDR3 protein: CASSGLRRQPQHF.

This rearrangement joins TRBV6-6 to TRBJ2-3; TCRdb outputs TRBD2, but without DNA this stays unchecked. CDR3 size: 14 residues. The germline V gene encodes CDR1 MNHNY and CDR2 SVGAGI (reference sequence). CDR3 sequence reads: CASTYSGTTDTQYF.

The genes are TRBV4-3 and TRBJ2-2. Germline lookup yields CDR1 LGHNA and CDR2 YSLEER. CDR3 length: 14 amino acids. The CDR3: CASSQDGVTGELFF.

The chain couples TRBV5-6 to TRBJ2-3; the TCRdb D gene call, TRBD1, has no DNA to confirm it. Germline CDR1 is SGHDT and CDR2 is YYEEEE. This CDR3 is built from 12 residues. The CDR3 region is CASSAGPDTQYF.

This chain's CDR3 is CASSTLWTGAGEQYF. The chain employs TRBV19 and TRBJ2-7; TCRdb's D call, TRBD1, is unchecked because there is no DNA. CDR3 length: 15 amino acids. Germline values: CDR1 LNHDA, CDR2 SQIVND (reference sequence).

The chain employs TRBV20-1 and TRBJ1-3; no DNA is available, so the TRBD1 call from TCRdb remains unchecked. The germline gives CDR1 DFQATT, CDR2 SNEGSKA (reference sequence). The CDR3 loop spans 12 amino acids. The CDR3 protein is CSAGQVGNTIYF.

The chain has TRBV30 and TRBJ2-7. This CDR3 has 11 residues. Germline V gives CDR1 GTSNPN, CDR2 SVGIG (reference sequence). The CDR3 is CAWSYSYEQYF.

The chain combines TRBV4-1 with TRBJ2-3; with no DNA, the TCRdb D assignment of TRBD2 cannot be verified. This CDR3 is built from 14 residues. Germline loops: CDR1 MGHRA, CDR2 YSYEKL. The CDR3 reads CASSPSGYTDTQYF.

This rearrangement joins TRBV3-1 to TRBJ2-4; the D call from TCRdb, TRBD2, cannot be confirmed without DNA. Germline lookup yields CDR1 LGHDT and CDR2 YNNKEL (reference sequence). The CDR3 contains 16 residues. CDR3 sequence: CASSQRLAGVLNIQYF. Filled out from reference TRBV3-1 and TRBJ2-4, the complete variable domain reads DTAVSQTPKYLVTQMGNDKSIKCEQNLGHDTMYWYKQDSKKFLKIMFSYNNKELIINETVPNRFSPKSPDKAHLNLHINSLELGDSAVYFCASSQRLAGVLNIQYFGAGTRLSVL.